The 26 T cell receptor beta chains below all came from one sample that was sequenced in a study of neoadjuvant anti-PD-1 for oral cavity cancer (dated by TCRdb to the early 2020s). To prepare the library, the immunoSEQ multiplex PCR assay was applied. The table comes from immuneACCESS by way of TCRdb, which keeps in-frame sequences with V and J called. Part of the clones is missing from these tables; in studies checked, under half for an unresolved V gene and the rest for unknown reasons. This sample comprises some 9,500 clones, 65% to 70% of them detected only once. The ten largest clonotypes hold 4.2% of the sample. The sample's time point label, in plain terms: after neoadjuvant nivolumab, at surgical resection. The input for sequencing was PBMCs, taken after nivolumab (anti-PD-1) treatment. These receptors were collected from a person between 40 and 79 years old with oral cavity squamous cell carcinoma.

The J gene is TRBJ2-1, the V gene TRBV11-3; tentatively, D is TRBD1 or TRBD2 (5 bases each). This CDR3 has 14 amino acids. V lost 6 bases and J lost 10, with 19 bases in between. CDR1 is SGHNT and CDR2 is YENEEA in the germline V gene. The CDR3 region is CASRSKGAEGEQFF. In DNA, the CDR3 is TGTGCCAGCAGGTCGAAAGGAGCCGAGGGGGAGCAGTTCTTC.

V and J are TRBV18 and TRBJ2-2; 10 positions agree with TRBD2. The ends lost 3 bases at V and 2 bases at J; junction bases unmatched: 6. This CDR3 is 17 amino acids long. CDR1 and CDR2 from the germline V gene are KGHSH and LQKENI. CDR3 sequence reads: CASSPASGGGNTGELFF. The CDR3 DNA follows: TGTGCCAGCTCACCGGCTAGCGGGGGAGGAAACACCGGGGAGCTGTTTTTT.

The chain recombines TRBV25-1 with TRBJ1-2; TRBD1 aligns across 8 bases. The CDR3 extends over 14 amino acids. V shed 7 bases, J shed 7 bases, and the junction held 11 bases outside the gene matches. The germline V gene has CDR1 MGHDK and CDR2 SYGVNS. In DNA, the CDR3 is TGTGCCAGCACCTCGACAGGGGTTAGAGGTGGCTACACCTTC. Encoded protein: CASTSTGVRGGYTF.

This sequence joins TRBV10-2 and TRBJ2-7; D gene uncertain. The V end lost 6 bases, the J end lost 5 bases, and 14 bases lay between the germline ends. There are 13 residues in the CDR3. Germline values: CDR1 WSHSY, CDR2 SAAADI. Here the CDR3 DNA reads TGCGCCAGCAGCCCACATCCCCAGGACGAGCAGTACTTC. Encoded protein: CASSPHPQDEQYF.

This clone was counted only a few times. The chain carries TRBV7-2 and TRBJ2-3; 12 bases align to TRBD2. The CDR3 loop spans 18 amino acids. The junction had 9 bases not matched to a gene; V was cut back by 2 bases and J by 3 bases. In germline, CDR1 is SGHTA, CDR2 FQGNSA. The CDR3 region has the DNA TGTGCCAGCAGCTTATCGGCTAGCGGGGGGGCTAGGACAGATACGCAGTATTTT. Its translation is CASSLSASGGARTDTQYF.

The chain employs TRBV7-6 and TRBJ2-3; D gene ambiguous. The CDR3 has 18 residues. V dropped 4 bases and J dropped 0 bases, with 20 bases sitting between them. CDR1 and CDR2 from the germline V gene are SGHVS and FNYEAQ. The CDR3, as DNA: TGTGCCAGCAGCTCCCCCCAGGCGATCCAAACTAGCACAGATACGCAGTATTTT. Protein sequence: CASSSPQAIQTSTDTQYF.

CDR3 residues: CASSPRGAGGPDTQYF. CDR3 coding DNA: TGTGCCAGCAGCCCCCGGGGGGCGGGGGGTCCAGATACGCAGTATTTT. This rearrangement joins TRBV7-2 to TRBJ2-3; 8 nucleotides align to TRBD2. V lost 5 bases, J lost 4 bases, and 11 bases stayed unmatched. Germline V gene lookup returns CDR1 SGHTA and CDR2 FQGNSA. CDR3 length: 16 amino acids. Combining the CDR3 with reference TRBV7-2 and TRBJ2-3 gives the whole variable domain GAGVSQSPSNKVTEKGKDVELRCDPISGHTALYWYRQSLGQGLEFLIYFQGNSAPDKSGLPSDRFSAERTGGSVSTLTIQRTQQEDSAVYLCASSPRGAGGPDTQYFGPGTRLTVL.

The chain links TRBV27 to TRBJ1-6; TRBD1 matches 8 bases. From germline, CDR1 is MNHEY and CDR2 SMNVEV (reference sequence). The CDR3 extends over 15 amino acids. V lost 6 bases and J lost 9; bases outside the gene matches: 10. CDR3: CASSPLDREISPLHF. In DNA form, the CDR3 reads TGTGCCAGCAGCCCTCTGGACAGGGAAATTTCACCCCTCCACTTT.

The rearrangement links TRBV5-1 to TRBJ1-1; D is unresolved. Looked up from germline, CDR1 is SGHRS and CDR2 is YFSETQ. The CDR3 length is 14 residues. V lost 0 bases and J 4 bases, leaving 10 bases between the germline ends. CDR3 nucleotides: TGCGCCAGCAGCTTGGACCCCTTGGGCACTGAAGCTTTCTTT. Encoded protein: CASSLDPLGTEAFF.

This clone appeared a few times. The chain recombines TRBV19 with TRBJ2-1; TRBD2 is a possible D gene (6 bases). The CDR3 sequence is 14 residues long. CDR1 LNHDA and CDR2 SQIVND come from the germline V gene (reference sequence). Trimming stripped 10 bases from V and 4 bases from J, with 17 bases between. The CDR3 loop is CATSLEGVYNEQFF. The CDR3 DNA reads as TGTGCCACCTCCCTGGAGGGAGTTTACAATGAGCAGTTCTTC.

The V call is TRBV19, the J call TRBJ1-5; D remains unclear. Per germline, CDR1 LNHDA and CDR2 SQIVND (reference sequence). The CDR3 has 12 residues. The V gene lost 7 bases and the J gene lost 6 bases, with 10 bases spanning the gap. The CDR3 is CASTIGPQPQHF. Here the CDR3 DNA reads TGTGCCAGTACCATCGGGCCTCAGCCCCAGCATTTT.

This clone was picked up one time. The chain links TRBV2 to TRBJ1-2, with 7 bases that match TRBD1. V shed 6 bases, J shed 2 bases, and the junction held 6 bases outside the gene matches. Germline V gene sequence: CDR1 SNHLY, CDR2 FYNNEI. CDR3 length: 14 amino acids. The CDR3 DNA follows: TGTGCCAGCAGCGAACCGGGACAGAACTATGGCTACACCTTC. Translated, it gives CASSEPGQNYGYTF.

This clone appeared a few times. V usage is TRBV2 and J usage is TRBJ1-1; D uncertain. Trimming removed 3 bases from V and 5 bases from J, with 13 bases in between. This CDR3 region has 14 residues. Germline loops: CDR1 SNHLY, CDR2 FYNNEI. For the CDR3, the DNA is TGTGCCAGCAGTGAGCAGTGGATGGGAACTGAAGCTTTCTTT. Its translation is CASSEQWMGTEAFF.

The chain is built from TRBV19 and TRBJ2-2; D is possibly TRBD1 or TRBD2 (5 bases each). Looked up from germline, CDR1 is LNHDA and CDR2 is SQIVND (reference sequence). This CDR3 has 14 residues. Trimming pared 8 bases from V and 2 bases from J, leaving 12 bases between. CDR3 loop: CASRGWTNTGELFF. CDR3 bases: TGTGCCAGTCGAGGGTGGACAAACACCGGGGAGCTGTTTTTT. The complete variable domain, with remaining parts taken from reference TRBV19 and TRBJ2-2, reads DGGITQSPKYLFRKEGQNVTLSCEQNLNHDAMYWYRQDPGQGLRLIYYSQIVNDFQKGDIAEGYSVSREKKESFPLTVTSAQKNPTAFYLCASRGWTNTGELFFGEGSRLTVL.

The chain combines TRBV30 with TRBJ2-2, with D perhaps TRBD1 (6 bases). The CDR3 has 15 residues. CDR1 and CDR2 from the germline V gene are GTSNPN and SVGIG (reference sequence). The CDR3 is CALDRTPANTGELFF. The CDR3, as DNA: TGTGCACTCGACAGGACCCCCGCGAACACCGGGGAGCTGTTTTTT. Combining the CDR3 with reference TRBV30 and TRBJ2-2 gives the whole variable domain SQTIHQWPATLVQPVGSPLSLECTVEGTSNPNLYWYRQAAGRGLQLLFYSVGIGQISSEVPQNLSASRPQDRQFILSSKKLLLSDSGFYLCALDRTPANTGELFFGEGSRLTVL.

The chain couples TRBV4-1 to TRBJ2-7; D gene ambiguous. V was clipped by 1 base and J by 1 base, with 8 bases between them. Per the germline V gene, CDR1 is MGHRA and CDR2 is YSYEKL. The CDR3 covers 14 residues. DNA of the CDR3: TGCGCCAGCAGCCAAGTTGAAGTGTCCTACGAGCAGTACTTC. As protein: CASSQVEVSYEQYF.

The CDR3 DNA follows: TGTGCCAGCAGTCTTGGGGGACCTCTAGCCAAAAACATTCAGTACTTC. Translated, it gives CASSLGGPLAKNIQYF. V is TRBV28 and J is TRBJ2-4, with D perhaps assigned TRBD1 or TRBD2 (5 bases each). V was clipped by 5 bases and J by 0 bases, with 14 bases between them. Germline CDR1 and CDR2: MDHEN and SYDVKM. The CDR3 spans 16 residues.

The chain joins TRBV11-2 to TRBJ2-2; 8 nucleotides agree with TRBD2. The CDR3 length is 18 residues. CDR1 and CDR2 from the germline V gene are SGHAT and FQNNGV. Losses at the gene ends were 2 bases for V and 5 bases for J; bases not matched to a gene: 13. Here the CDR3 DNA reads TGTGCCAGCAGCTTACTCCCCCAGGGTCGCGGGGGGACCGGGGAGCTGTTTTTT. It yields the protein CASSLLPQGRGGTGELFF.

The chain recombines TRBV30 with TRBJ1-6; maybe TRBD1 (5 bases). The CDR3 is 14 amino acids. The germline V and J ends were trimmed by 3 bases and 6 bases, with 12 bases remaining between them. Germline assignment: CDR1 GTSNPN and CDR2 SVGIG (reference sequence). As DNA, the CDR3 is TGTGCCTGGAGGCCGACAGTCTCTAATTCACCCCTCCACTTT. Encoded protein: CAWRPTVSNSPLHF. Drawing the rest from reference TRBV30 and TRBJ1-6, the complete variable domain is SQTIHQWPATLVQPVGSPLSLECTVEGTSNPNLYWYRQAAGRGLQLLFYSVGIGQISSEVPQNLSASRPQDRQFILSSKKLLLSDSGFYLCAWRPTVSNSPLHFGNGTRLTVT.

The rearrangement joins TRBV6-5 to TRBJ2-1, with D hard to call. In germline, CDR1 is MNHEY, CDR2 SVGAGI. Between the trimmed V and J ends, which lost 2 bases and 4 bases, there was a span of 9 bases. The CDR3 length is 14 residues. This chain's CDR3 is CASSYQHPYNEQFF. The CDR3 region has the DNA TGTGCCAGCAGTTACCAGCATCCGTACAATGAGCAGTTCTTC.

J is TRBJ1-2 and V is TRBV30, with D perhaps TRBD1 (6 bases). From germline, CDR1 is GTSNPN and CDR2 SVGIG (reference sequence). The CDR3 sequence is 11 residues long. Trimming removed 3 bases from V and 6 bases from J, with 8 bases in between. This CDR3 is CAWRQGDGYTF. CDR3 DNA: TGTGCCTGGAGACAGGGCGATGGCTACACCTTC.

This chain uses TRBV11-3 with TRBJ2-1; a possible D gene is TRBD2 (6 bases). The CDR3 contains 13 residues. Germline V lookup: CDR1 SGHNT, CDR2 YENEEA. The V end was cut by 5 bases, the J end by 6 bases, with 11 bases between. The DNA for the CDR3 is TGTGCCAGCAGCCAGACTAGTGGCAATGAGCAGTTCTTC. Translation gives CASSQTSGNEQFF.

As DNA, the CDR3 is TGTGCCAGCAGCACCGGGACTAGCGGGAGGGCCTTAAACGAGCAGTACTTC. Its translation: CASSTGTSGRALNEQYF. V is TRBV7-2 and J is TRBJ2-7; 16 bases align to TRBD2. J gave up 5 bases and V 5 bases, and 9 bases lay outside the gene matches. Germline V gene data show CDR1 as SGHTA and CDR2 as FQGNSA. CDR3 length: 17 residues.

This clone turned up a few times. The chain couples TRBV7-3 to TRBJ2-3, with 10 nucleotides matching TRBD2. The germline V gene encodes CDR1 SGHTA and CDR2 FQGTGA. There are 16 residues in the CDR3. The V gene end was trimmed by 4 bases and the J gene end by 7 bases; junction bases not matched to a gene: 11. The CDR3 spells CASSSLQAGGPYTQYF. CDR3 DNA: TGTGCCAGCAGCTCCCTCCAAGCGGGAGGGCCATATACGCAGTATTTT.

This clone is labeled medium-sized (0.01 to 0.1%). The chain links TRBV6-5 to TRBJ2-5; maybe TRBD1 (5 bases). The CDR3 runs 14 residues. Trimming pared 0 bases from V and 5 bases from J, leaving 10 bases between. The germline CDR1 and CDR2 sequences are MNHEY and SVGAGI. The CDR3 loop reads CASSYSQGWETQYF. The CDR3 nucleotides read TGTGCCAGCAGTTACTCGCAGGGTTGGGAGACCCAGTACTTC.

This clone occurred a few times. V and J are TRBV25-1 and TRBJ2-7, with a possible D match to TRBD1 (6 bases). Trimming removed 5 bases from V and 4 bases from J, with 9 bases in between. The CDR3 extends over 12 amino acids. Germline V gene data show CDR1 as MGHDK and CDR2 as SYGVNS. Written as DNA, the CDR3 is TGTGCCAGCAGTAAACAGGGATACGAGCAGTACTTC. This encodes CASSKQGYEQYF.